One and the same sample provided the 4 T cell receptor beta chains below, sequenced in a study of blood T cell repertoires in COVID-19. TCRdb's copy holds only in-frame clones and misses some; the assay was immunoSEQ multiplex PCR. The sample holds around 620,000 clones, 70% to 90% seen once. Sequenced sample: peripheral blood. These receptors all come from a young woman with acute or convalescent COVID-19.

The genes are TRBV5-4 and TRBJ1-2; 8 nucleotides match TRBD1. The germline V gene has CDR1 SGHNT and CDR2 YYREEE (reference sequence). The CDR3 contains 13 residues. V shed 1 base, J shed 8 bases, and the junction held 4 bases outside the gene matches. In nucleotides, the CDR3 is TGTGCCAGCAGCTTGCAGGGGGCGGGCGGCTACACCTTC. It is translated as CASSLQGAGGYTF.

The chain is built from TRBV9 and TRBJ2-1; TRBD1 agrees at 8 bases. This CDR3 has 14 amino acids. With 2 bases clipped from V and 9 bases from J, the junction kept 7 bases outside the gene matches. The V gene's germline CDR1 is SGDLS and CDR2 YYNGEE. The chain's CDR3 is CASSVTGANREQFF. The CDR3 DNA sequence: TGTGCCAGCAGCGTGACAGGGGCCAACCGTGAGCAGTTCTTC.

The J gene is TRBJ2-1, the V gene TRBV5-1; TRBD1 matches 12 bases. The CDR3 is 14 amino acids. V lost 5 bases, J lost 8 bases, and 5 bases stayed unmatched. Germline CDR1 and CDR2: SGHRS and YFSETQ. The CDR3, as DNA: TGCGCCAGCAGACCGGGACAGGGGGCACATGAGCAGTTCTTC. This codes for CASRPGQGAHEQFF.

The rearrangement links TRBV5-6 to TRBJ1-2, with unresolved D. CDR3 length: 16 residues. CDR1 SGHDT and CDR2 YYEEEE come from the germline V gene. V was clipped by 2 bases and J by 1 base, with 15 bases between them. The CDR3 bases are TGTGCCAGCAGCTTCACGAACGACATGATTAACTATGGCTACACCTTC. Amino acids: CASSFTNDMINYGYTF.